This T cell receptor beta chain is from a study of read filtering for tumor transcriptome and immune sequencing. Study background: Patients were 17 male and roughly 15 female, mean age around 66 years, range about 47 to 85. TCR-mapped reads were about 3.5 to 10.27 million with IR-seq versus roughly 80 to 1,300 with RNA-seq.

CDR1 SGHRS and CDR2 YFSETQ come from the germline V gene. CDR3 length: 14 amino acids. V shed 3 bases, J shed 7 bases, and the junction held 7 bases outside the gene matches. In this sample, this clonotype turned up many times. Molecular barcoded adaptors covering alpha/delta and beta/gamma chains were used on approximately 400 ng RNA. TCRdb analysed the reads with MiXCR anew, one entry per CDR3 protein. The sample lists roughly 27,000 distinct CDR3 sequences, under 15% occurring once. The specimen was a population of CD138-negative cells sorted from bone marrow. This rearrangement joins TRBV5-1 to TRBJ2-1, with 7 bases identical to TRBD1. This TCR was recovered from a donor aged 40 or older with multiple myeloma. Here the CDR3 reads CASSSRQGNNEQFF. DNA of the CDR3: TGCGCCAGCAGCTCTAGACAGGGAAATAATGAGCAGTTCTTC.